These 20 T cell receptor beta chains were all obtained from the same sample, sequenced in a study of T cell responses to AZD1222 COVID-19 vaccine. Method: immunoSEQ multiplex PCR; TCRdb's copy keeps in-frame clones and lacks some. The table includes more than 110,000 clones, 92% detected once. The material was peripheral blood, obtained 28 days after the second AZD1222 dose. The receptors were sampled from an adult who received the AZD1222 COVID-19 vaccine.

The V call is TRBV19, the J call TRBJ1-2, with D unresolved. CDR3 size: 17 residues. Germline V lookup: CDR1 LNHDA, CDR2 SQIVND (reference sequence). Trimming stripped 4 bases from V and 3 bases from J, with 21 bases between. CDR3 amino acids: CASSTRMARVGYYGYTF. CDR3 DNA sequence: TGTGCCAGTAGTACCCGGATGGCACGAGTTGGCTACTATGGCTACACCTTC.

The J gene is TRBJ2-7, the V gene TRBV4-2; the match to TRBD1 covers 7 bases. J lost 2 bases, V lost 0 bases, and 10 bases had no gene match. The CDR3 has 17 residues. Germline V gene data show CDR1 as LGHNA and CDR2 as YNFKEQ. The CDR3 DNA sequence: TGTGCCAGCAGCCAAGATTCATTGAGACAGGGCACCTACGAGCAGTACTTC. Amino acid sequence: CASSQDSLRQGTYEQYF.

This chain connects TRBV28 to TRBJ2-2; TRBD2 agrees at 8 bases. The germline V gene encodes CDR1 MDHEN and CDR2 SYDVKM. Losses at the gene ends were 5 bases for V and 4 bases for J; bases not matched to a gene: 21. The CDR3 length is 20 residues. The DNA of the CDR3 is TGTGCCAGCAGTCTCCCGCTGCGGGAGCGGGAGAGAGGGGGCACCGGGGAGCTGTTTTTT. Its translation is CASSLPLRERERGGTGELFF.

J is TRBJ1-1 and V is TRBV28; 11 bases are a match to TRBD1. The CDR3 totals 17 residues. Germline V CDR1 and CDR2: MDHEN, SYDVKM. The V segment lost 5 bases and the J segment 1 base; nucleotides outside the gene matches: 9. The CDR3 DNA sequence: TGTGCCAGCAGTCCGGGACAGGGGGTCGAGGCGAACACTGAAGCTTTCTTT. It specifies CASSPGQGVEANTEAFF.

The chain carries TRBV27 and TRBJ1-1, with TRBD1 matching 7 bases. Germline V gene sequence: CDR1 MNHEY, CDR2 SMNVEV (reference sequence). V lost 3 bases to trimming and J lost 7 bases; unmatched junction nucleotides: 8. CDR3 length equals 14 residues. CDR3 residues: CASSFNHRGGEAFF. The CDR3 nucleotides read TGTGCCAGCAGTTTTAACCACAGGGGCGGTGAAGCTTTCTTT.

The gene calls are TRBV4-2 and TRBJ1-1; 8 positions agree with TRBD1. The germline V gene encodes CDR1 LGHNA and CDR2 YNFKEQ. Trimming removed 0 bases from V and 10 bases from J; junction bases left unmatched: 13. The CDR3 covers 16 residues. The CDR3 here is CASSQDGNRGTTRAFF. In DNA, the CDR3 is TGTGCCAGCAGCCAAGATGGCAACAGGGGGACCACTCGAGCTTTCTTT.

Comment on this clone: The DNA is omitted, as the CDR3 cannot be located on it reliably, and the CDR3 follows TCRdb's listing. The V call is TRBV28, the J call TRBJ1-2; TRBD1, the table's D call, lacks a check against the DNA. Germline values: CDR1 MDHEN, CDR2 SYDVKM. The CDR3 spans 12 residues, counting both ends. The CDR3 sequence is CASSFLAGGYTF.

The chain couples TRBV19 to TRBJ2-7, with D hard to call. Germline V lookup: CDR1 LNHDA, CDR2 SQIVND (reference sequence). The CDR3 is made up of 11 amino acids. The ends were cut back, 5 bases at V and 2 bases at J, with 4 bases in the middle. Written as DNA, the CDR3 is TGTGCCAGTAGTGGTACCTACGAGCAGTACTTC. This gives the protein CASSGTYEQYF.

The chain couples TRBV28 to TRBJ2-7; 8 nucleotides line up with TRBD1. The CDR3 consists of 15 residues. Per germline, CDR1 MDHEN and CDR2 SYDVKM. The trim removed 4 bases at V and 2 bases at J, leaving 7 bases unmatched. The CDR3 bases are TGTGCCAGCAGTTCAGGGGGCCTTGCTCCCTACGAGCAGTACTTC. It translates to CASSSGGLAPYEQYF.

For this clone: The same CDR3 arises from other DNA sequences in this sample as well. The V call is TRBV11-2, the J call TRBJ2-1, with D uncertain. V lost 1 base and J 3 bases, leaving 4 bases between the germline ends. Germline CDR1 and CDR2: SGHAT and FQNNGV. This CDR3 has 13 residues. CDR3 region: CASSLGLYNEQFF. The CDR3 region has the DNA TGTGCCAGCAGCTTAGGGCTCTACAATGAGCAGTTCTTC.

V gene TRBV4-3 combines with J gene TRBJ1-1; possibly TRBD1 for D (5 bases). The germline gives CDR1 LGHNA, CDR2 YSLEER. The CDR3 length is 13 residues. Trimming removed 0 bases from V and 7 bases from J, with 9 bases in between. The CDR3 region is CASSQESGLEAFF. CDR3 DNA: TGCGCCAGCAGCCAAGAATCAGGGCTTGAAGCTTTCTTT.

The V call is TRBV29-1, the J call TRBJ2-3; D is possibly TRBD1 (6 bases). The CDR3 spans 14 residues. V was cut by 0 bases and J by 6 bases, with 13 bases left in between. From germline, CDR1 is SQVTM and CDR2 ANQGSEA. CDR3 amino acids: CSVEDMAGVDTQYF. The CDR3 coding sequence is TGCAGCGTTGAAGATATGGCAGGGGTGGATACGCAGTATTTT.

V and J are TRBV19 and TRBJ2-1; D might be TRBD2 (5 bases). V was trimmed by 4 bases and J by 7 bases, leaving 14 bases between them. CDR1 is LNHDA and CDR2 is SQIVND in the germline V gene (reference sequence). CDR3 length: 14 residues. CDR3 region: CASSTGATGNEQFF. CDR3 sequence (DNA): TGTGCCAGTAGTACAGGTGCCACGGGGAATGAGCAGTTCTTC. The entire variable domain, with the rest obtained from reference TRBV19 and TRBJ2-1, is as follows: DGGITQSPKYLFRKEGQNVTLSCEQNLNHDAMYWYRQDPGQGLRLIYYSQIVNDFQKGDIAEGYSVSREKKESFPLTVTSAQKNPTAFYLCASSTGATGNEQFFGPGTRLTVL.

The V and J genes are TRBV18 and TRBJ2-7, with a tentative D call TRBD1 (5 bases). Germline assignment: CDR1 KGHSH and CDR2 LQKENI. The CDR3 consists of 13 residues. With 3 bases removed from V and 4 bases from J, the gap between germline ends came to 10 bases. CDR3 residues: CASSPRAGYEQYF. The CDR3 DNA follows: TGTGCCAGCTCACCTCGGGCAGGGTACGAGCAGTACTTC.

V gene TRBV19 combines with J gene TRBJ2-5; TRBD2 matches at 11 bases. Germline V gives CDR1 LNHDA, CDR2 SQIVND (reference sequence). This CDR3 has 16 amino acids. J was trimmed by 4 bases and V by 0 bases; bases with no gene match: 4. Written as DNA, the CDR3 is TGTGCCAGTAGTATAGATCGACTAGCGGGATCAGAGACCCAGTACTTC. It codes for CASSIDRLAGSETQYF.

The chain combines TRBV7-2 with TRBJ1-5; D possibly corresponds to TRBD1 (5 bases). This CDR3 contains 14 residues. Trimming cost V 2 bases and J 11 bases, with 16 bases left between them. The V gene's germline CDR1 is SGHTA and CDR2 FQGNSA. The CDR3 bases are TGTGCCAGCAGCTTAAAGGGGCCTCCGGGATCCCAGCATTTT. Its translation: CASSLKGPPGSQHF. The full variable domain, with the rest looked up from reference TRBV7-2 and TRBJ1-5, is GAGVSQSPSNKVTEKGKDVELRCDPISGHTALYWYRQSLGQGLEFLIYFQGNSAPDKSGLPSDRFSAERTGGSVSTLTIQRTQQEDSAVYLCASSLKGPPGSQHFGDGTRLSIL.

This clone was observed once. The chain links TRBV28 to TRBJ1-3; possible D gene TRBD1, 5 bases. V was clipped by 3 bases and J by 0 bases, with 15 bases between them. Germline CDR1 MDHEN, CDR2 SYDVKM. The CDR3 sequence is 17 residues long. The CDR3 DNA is TGTGCCAGCAGTTTCCCTATTGACAGCTCCTCTGGAAACACCATATATTTT. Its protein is CASSFPIDSSSGNTIYF.

In nucleotides, the CDR3 is TGTGCCAGCAGCTCCCAGCTAGGGACCGCCTATGGCTACACCTTC. Protein product: CASSSQLGTAYGYTF. J is TRBJ1-2 and V is TRBV5-6; perhaps TRBD1 as D (5 bases). The CDR3 has 15 residues. Germline CDR1 is SGHDT and CDR2 is YYEEEE. Trimming took off 3 bases at V and 4 bases at J, with 16 bases between the two ends.

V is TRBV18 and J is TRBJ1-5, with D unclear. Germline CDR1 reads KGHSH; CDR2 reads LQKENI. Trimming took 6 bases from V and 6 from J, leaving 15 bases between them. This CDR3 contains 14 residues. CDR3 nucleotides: TGTGCCAGCTCCTCCGGCCAGGTAGGTCAGCCCCAGCATTTT. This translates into CASSSGQVGQPQHF.

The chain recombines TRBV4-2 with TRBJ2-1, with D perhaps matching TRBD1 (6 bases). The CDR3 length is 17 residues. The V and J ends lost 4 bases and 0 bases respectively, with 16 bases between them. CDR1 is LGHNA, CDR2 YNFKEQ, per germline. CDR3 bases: TGTGCCAGCAGCCTAGAAGGGACACCTGGCTCCTACAATGAGCAGTTCTTC. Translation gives CASSLEGTPGSYNEQFF.